This T cell receptor (beta chain) was profiled in a study of blood T cells in healthy people across ages. The use of a sample-barcoded 5' primer and a J-beta primer mix characterized a second PCR of roughly 7 to 11 cycles. Every molecule of cDNA carried a tag from a template-switch adaptor with 12 random nucleotides. A single record per CDR3 protein comes from TCRdb applying MiXCR to the 5' RACE reads. The sample holds over 950,000 distinct CDR3 sequences, roughly half seen once. Losses at the gene ends were 8 bases for V and 1 base for J; bases not matched to a gene: 4. The CDR3 length is 14 residues. Germline CDR1 MRHNA, CDR2 SNTAGT.

The receptor was isolated from a woman aged 60-75 years in good health. The V gene is TRBV6-4, the J gene TRBJ1-5, with TRBD1 matching 8 bases. Material: blood. CDR3 in amino acids: CASAGGRSNQPQHF. The CDR3 DNA is TGTGCCAGCGCAGGGGGCCGCAGCAATCAGCCCCAGCATTTT.